The T cell receptor (beta chain) under discussion was sequenced for a study of shared clonotypes between healthy human individuals. Study findings and constraints: Generally, naive subsets (rather than memory subsets) showed larger estimated richness.

CD4+ cells were split into CD45RA+ naive and CD45RA-negative memory subsets. CDR3 size: 16 residues. The ends were cut back, 2 bases at V and 4 bases at J, with 15 bases in the middle. Germline values: CDR1 MNHNS, CDR2 SASEGT. The genomic DNA of each subset was split evenly across several immunoSEQ plates. Authors' analysis steps: For the immunoSEQ data, sequences were junction-only without quality scores, so filtering differed. TCRdb's copy holds only in-frame clones and misses some; the assay was immunoSEQ multiplex PCR. That table gives V, J and clone size, and the DNA gave D and trimming. Among approximately 2,000,000 clones, roughly 92% were seen once, and the ten largest hold around 0.4%. Regarding this clone: What it binds is not known.

Sequencing input: naive CD4+ T cells from PBMCs. Sample subset: CD45RA+ positively selected. The genes are TRBV6-1 and TRBJ1-5; no clear D gene. This sequence was found in a man aged 18 to 30 in good health. Some clones in this sample may be carry-over from other donors' samples. This chain's CDR3 is CASSELEWARNQPQHF. CDR3 bases: TGTGCCAGCAGTGAACTAGAGTGGGCCAGAAATCAGCCCCAGCATTTT.